What follows are 29 T cell receptor beta chains derived from one specimen sequenced in a study of blood T cell repertoires in COVID-19. TCRdb keeps only in-frame clones here, not all; method: immunoSEQ multiplex PCR. Counted here are 95,000 to 150,000 clones, about nine tenths occurring once; the ten biggest clones make up roughly 4%. The sample comprised peripheral blood. The receptors here all came from a man aged 40-55 years with acute or convalescent COVID-19.

This clone was picked up one time. The chain links TRBV3-1 (or the pseudogene TRBV3-2) to TRBJ1-4; 10 nucleotides align to TRBD1. The length of the CDR3 is 15 residues. Germline CDR1 is LGHDT and CDR2 is YNNKEL (reference sequence). J was trimmed by 8 bases and V by 1 base; bases with no gene match: 4. Here the CDR3 DNA reads TGTGCCAGCAGCCAAGGACAGGGGGCGAGAGAAAAACTGTTTTTT. Protein product: CASSQGQGAREKLFF.

V is TRBV10-3 and J is TRBJ2-1, with 7 bases that match TRBD1. The CDR3 runs to 15 residues. V shed 11 bases and J 0 bases; nucleotides not matched to a gene: 10. In germline, CDR1 is ENHRY, CDR2 SYGVKD. The CDR3 sequence: CAPTAQGSSYNEQFF. CDR3 DNA: TGTGCCCCAACCGCACAGGGGAGCTCCTACAATGAGCAGTTCTTC.

This sequence joins TRBV27 and TRBJ2-1; D is unresolved. CDR3 length: 14 residues. Germline V CDR1 and CDR2: MNHEY, SMNVEV (reference sequence). Trimming removed 4 bases at V and 4 bases at J, with 11 bases between. The chain's CDR3 is CASSSPFPYNEQFF. CDR3 DNA sequence: TGTGCCAGCAGTTCCCCTTTCCCTTACAATGAGCAGTTCTTC.

The gene calls are TRBV20-1 and TRBJ1-1, with D perhaps TRBD1 (6 bases). There are 11 residues in the CDR3. Germline CDR1 is DFQATT and CDR2 is SNEGSKA (reference sequence). The V end was cut by 5 bases, the J end by 3 bases, with 7 bases between. The CDR3 protein is CSARTDTEAFF. The CDR3 nucleotides read TGCAGTGCTCGGACAGACACTGAAGCTTTCTTT.

This clone came up a few times. V is TRBV19 and J is TRBJ1-1; possibly TRBD1 for D (5 bases). Germline CDR1 LNHDA, CDR2 SQIVND (reference sequence). The V gene lost 3 bases and the J gene lost 5 bases, with 19 bases spanning the gap. This CDR3 is built from 16 residues. DNA of the CDR3: TGTGCCAGTAGTATCCCTCGGGGGAACCAGCGTACTGAAGCTTTCTTT. Protein: CASSIPRGNQRTEAFF. The entire variable domain, with the rest obtained from reference TRBV19 and TRBJ1-1, is as follows: DGGITQSPKYLFRKEGQNVTLSCEQNLNHDAMYWYRQDPGQGLRLIYYSQIVNDFQKGDIAEGYSVSREKKESFPLTVTSAQKNPTAFYLCASSIPRGNQRTEAFFGQGTRLTVV.

CDR3 in DNA: TGTGCCTGGAGTTTGGGGACAGGTGGATACTCTGGAAACACCATATATTTT. Translated: CAWSLGTGGYSGNTIYF. This sequence joins TRBV30 and TRBJ1-3, with 8 bases lining up with TRBD1. J was trimmed by 0 bases and V by 2 bases; bases with no gene match: 9. The CDR3 spans 17 residues. Germline assignment: CDR1 GTSNPN and CDR2 SVGIG (reference sequence).

The V call is TRBV30, the J call TRBJ2-1; 10 bases agree with TRBD2. CDR3 length: 14 residues. Per the germline V gene, CDR1 is GTSNPN and CDR2 is SVGIG (reference sequence). Trimming took 4 bases from V and 5 from J; bases not matched to a gene: 5. For the CDR3, the DNA is TGTGCCTGGACCAGCGGGAGGGTTGACAATGAGCAGTTCTTC. It codes for CAWTSGRVDNEQFF.

This clone was picked up a small number of times. CDR3 in amino acids: CASSLVPKEDTEAFF. The CDR3 DNA sequence: TGCGCCAGCAGCTTGGTCCCAAAGGAGGACACTGAAGCTTTCTTT. V is TRBV5-1 and J is TRBJ1-1; no firm D call. The CDR3 is 15 amino acids. CDR1 is SGHRS, CDR2 YFSETQ, per germline. V was cut by 0 bases and J by 3 bases, with 12 bases left in between. The whole variable domain, filled in from reference TRBV5-1 and TRBJ1-1, reads KAGVTQTPRYLIKTRGQQVTLSCSPISGHRSVSWYQQTPGQGLQFLFEYFSETQRNKGNFPGRFSGRQFSNSRSEMNVSTLELGDSALYLCASSLVPKEDTEAFFGQGTRLTVV.

The chain couples TRBV12-3 or TRBV12-4 to TRBJ1-1; D is undetermined. This CDR3 comprises 12 residues. The V end lost 6 bases, the J end lost 5 bases, and 10 bases lay between the germline ends. The CDR3 DNA reads as TGTGCCAGCAGCAACGGGGTGACTGAAGCTTTCTTT. Encoded protein: CASSNGVTEAFF.

This rearrangement joins TRBV25-1 to TRBJ1-1; TRBD1 matches at 8 bases. V trimming: 6 bases; J trimming: 11 bases; junction bases outside the gene matches: 8. The CDR3 has 12 amino acids. The germline CDR1 and CDR2 sequences are MGHDK and SYGVNS. The CDR3 sequence: CASSRGGTGAFF. For the CDR3, the DNA is TGTGCCAGCAGCCGGGGCGGGACAGGTGCTTTCTTT.

The chain joins TRBV6-2 or TRBV6-3 to TRBJ2-3; D is perhaps TRBD1 (5 bases). This CDR3 comprises 16 residues. Germline-derived CDR1 and CDR2 are MNHEY and SVGEGT. Trimming removed 0 bases at V and 3 bases at J, with 13 bases between. Here the CDR3 DNA reads TGTGCCAGCAGTTACTCGTCAGGGTTGGGGACAGATACGCAGTATTTT. This encodes CASSYSSGLGTDTQYF.

The V and J genes are TRBV5-6 and TRBJ1-1; no clear D gene. The CDR3 sequence is 15 residues long. Between the trimmed V and J ends, which lost 0 bases and 0 bases, there was a span of 9 bases. Germline loops: CDR1 SGHDT, CDR2 YYEEEE. CDR3 sequence (DNA): TGTGCCAGCAGCTTGGGCCCAGGTATGAACACTGAAGCTTTCTTT. Residues: CASSLGPGMNTEAFF.

The chain carries TRBV4-1 and TRBJ2-4, with D unresolved. Germline assignment: CDR1 MGHRA and CDR2 YSYEKL. The CDR3 has 13 residues. The ends were cut back, 1 base at V and 10 bases at J, with 11 bases in the middle. This chain's CDR3 is CASSQGEAGIQYF. The CDR3 DNA reads as TGCGCCAGCAGCCAAGGCGAGGCCGGTATTCAGTACTTC.

The genes are TRBV29-1 and TRBJ2-5; D ambiguous. The CDR3 loop spans 13 amino acids. V lost 7 bases and J 1 base, leaving 13 bases between the germline ends. The germline gives CDR1 SQVTM, CDR2 ANQGSEA. This CDR3 is CSGRLAPQETQYF. The CDR3 DNA reads TGCAGCGGCCGACTTGCGCCCCAAGAGACCCAGTACTTC.

The CDR3 bases are TGTGCCAGCAGTGAAGCCCCCACCGGAGGGGCCAACTATGGCTACACCTTC. Translating gives CASSEAPTGGANYGYTF. The rearrangement links TRBV6-1 to TRBJ1-2, with a weak D call TRBD1 (5 bases). The V end lost 0 bases, the J end lost 2 bases, and 16 bases lay between the germline ends. CDR1 and CDR2 from the germline V gene are MNHNS and SASEGT. The CDR3 extends over 17 amino acids.

The chain combines TRBV6-5 with TRBJ1-1, with D perhaps TRBD1 (6 bases). Germline CDR1 and CDR2: MNHEY and SVGAGI. The CDR3 runs to 15 residues. The ends were cut back, 6 bases at V and 1 base at J, with 15 bases in the middle. CDR3 region: CASSKGTLKNTEAFF. As DNA, the CDR3 is TGTGCCAGCAGCAAGGGGACACTAAAGAACACTGAAGCTTTCTTT.

The rearrangement joins TRBV5-6 to TRBJ2-5; D is uncertain. Trimming pared 3 bases from V and 3 bases from J, leaving 15 bases between. The CDR3 is 15 amino acids. The germline V gene has CDR1 SGHDT and CDR2 YYEEEE. The CDR3 region has the DNA TGTGCCAGCAGCTACCTCTCCCAGGCAGAAGAGACCCAGTACTTC. Translated: CASSYLSQAEETQYF. Full variable domain (remainder filled in from reference TRBV5-6 and TRBJ2-5): DAGVTQSPTHLIKTRGQQVTLRCSPKSGHDTVSWYQQALGQGPQFIFQYYEEEERQRGNFPDRFSGHQFPNYSSELNVNALLLGDSALYLCASSYLSQAEETQYFGPGTRLLVL.

The J gene is TRBJ1-1, the V gene TRBV5-8; D perhaps matches TRBD1 (6 bases). The CDR3 contains 15 residues. Germline lookup yields CDR1 SGHTS and CDR2 YDEGEE. Trimming took off 4 bases at V and 1 base at J, with 14 bases between the two ends. The CDR3 reads CASSPYRAGNTEAFF. The CDR3 bases are TGTGCCAGCAGCCCATACAGGGCGGGGAACACTGAAGCTTTCTTT. Using reference TRBV5-8 and TRBJ1-1 for the parts outside the CDR3, the full variable domain is EAGVTQSPTHLIKTRGQQATLRCSPISGHTSVYWYQQALGLGLQFLLWYDEGEERNRGNFPPRFSGRQFPNYSSELNVNALELEDSALYLCASSPYRAGNTEAFFGQGTRLTVV.

This chain links TRBV11-2 with TRBJ2-3; TRBD2 aligns across 10 bases. CDR1 SGHAT and CDR2 FQNNGV come from the germline V gene. CDR3 length: 16 residues. The J segment lost 2 bases and the V segment lost 3 bases, leaving 5 bases of the junction unmatched. For the CDR3, the DNA is TGTGCCAGCAGCTTTTCCGGGACTAGCGCCACAGATACGCAGTATTTT. Translating gives CASSFSGTSATDTQYF.

This chain uses TRBV18 with TRBJ2-2, with unresolved D. The CDR3 is made up of 14 amino acids. The germline V gene encodes CDR1 KGHSH and CDR2 LQKENI. Trimming took off 3 bases at V and 5 bases at J, with 10 bases between the two ends. CDR3 residues: CASSPLTGTGELFF. The CDR3 coding sequence is TGTGCCAGCTCACCCCTGACTGGAACCGGGGAGCTGTTTTTT.

This clone has only one observation. The chain has TRBV7-3 and TRBJ1-2, with D possibly matching TRBD1 (6 bases). This CDR3 is 16 amino acids long. The V end was cut by 2 bases, the J end by 7 bases, with 20 bases between. CDR1 and CDR2 (germline): SGHTA, FQGTGA. The CDR3 bases are TGTGCCAGCAGCTTAGCCCCTCAGGGGCGGACTTCTGGCTACACCTTC. It specifies CASSLAPQGRTSGYTF.

This chain connects TRBV20-1 to TRBJ1-2, with D uncertain. Germline lookup yields CDR1 DFQATT and CDR2 SNEGSKA (reference sequence). The CDR3 sequence is 13 residues long. The V end was cut by 3 bases, the J end by 0 bases, with 8 bases between. The CDR3 loop reads CSASTESNYGYTF. The CDR3 region has the DNA TGCAGTGCTAGTACAGAATCTAACTATGGCTACACCTTC.

A few counts support this clone. V and J are TRBV29-1 and TRBJ1-1; D remains unclear. The CDR3 spans 12 residues. V gave up 4 bases and J gave up 2 bases, with 8 bases separating them. Germline V gene lookup returns CDR1 SQVTM and CDR2 ANQGSEA. The CDR3 DNA follows: TGCAGCGTTGTTACGGGAAACACTGAAGCTTTCTTT. The encoded protein is CSVVTGNTEAFF.

The chain is built from TRBV19 and TRBJ1-5, with TRBD1 matching over 7 bases. The CDR3 extends over 15 amino acids. The germline CDR1 and CDR2 sequences are LNHDA and SQIVND (reference sequence). J gave up 5 bases and V 6 bases, and 10 bases lay outside the gene matches. CDR3 loop: CASSPDRVGDQPQHF. The CDR3, as DNA: TGTGCCAGTAGCCCCGACAGGGTGGGGGATCAGCCCCAGCATTTT.

CDR3 residues: CASSLNRGGYGYTF. The CDR3 nucleotides are TGTGCCAGCAGTCTCAACAGGGGAGGTTATGGCTACACCTTC. The chain employs TRBV6-5 and TRBJ1-2; 7 bases are shared with TRBD1. The V and J ends lost 5 bases and 5 bases, in that order; junction bases with no gene match: 8. Germline loops: CDR1 MNHEY, CDR2 SVGAGI. CDR3 size: 14 residues.

The chain is built from TRBV11-3 and TRBJ2-2, with D possibly matching TRBD1 (5 bases). Germline CDR1 is SGHNT and CDR2 is YENEEA. The CDR3 runs to 17 residues. Trimming took 1 base from V and 5 from J, leaving 17 bases between them. The CDR3 loop is CASSLVSGQGETGELFF. The CDR3 bases are TGTGCCAGCAGCTTAGTCTCAGGGCAGGGCGAAACCGGGGAGCTGTTTTTT.

This rearrangement joins TRBV5-6 to TRBJ1-1; tentative D call: TRBD1 (5 bases). Trimming cost V 3 bases and J 5 bases, with 14 bases left between them. Germline-derived CDR1 and CDR2 are SGHDT and YYEEEE. The CDR3 spans 14 residues. This CDR3 is CASSSIDSSTEAFF. CDR3 nucleotides: TGTGCCAGCAGCTCTATCGACAGTAGTACTGAAGCTTTCTTT.

The V gene is TRBV27, the J gene TRBJ1-5; the D is unclear. Deletions cut 0 bases from V and 3 bases from J, with 9 bases between. The germline CDR1 and CDR2 sequences are MNHEY and SMNVEV (reference sequence). This CDR3 spans 15 amino acids. The CDR3: CASSLSGRPNQPQHF. The CDR3 DNA reads TGTGCCAGCAGTTTATCGGGCAGGCCCAATCAGCCCCAGCATTTT.

There are a few counts of this clone. The chain combines TRBV29-1 with TRBJ1-5; tentatively, D is TRBD1 (6 bases). Trimming shortened V by 5 bases and J by 4 bases, and 12 bases separated the two germline ends. CDR1 and CDR2 from the germline V gene are SQVTM and ANQGSEA. This CDR3 has 13 residues. The CDR3 spells CSVSTGRNQPQHF. CDR3 nucleotide sequence: TGCAGCGTTAGTACAGGGCGTAATCAGCCCCAGCATTTT.